This TCR beta chain was sequenced for a study of blood T cells in healthy people across ages. This clonotype was picked up a small number of times. A second roughly 7 to 11 cycle PCR used barcoded and J-beta primers. TCRdb fed the 5' RACE reads into MiXCR, producing one record per CDR3 protein. The table has 1.8 million or so distinct CDR3 sequences, roughly 43% seen once. CDR1 is SGHTA and CDR2 is FQGNSA in the germline V gene. The CDR3 covers 15 residues. V lost 5 bases to trimming and J lost 6 bases; unmatched junction nucleotides: 10. The clonotype was recovered from a human donor in good health. V and J are TRBV7-2 and TRBJ2-7; TRBD1 agrees at 10 bases. Sequenced: blood. The CDR3 spells CASSPGTGVIGEQYF. In DNA, the CDR3 is TGTGCCAGCAGCCCAGGGACAGGGGTAATCGGCGAGCAGTACTTC.